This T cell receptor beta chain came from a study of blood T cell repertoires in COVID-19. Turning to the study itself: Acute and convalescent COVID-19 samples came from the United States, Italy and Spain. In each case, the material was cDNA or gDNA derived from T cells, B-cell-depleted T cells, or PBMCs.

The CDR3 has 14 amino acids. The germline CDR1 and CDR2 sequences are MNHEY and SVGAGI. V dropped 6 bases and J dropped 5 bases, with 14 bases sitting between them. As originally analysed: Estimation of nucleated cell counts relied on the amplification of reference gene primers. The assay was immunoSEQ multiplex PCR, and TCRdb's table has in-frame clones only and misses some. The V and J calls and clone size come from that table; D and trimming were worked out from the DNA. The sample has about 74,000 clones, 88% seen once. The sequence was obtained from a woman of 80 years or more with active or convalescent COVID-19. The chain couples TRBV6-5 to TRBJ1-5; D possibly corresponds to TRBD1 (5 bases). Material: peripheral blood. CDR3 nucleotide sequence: TGTGCCAGCAGCCTAGCCTCGGGGGATCAGCCCCAGCATTTT. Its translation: CASSLASGDQPQHF.